This TCR beta chain is drawn from a study of monozygotic twins with inflammatory bowel disease. On this clonotype: The antigen is unknown.

Notes on the study in general: T cell subtypes were not distinguishable in this analysis.

Generation of cDNA took place in eight separate reactions per sample. TCRdb reanalyzed the 5' RACE reads, giving one entry per CDR3 protein sequence and no DNA. The sample features a few hundred thousand distinct CDR3 sequences, with approximately 1.6% in its top ten. Sequenced material: blood. This TCR came from a human donor with ulcerative colitis or Crohn's disease, or a healthy co-twin of an affected twin (not recorded which).

CDR3: CASSHNGVTGELFF. The chain carries TRBV4-1 and TRBJ2-2. Germline V gene data show CDR1 as MGHRA and CDR2 as YSYEKL. The CDR3 covers 14 residues.